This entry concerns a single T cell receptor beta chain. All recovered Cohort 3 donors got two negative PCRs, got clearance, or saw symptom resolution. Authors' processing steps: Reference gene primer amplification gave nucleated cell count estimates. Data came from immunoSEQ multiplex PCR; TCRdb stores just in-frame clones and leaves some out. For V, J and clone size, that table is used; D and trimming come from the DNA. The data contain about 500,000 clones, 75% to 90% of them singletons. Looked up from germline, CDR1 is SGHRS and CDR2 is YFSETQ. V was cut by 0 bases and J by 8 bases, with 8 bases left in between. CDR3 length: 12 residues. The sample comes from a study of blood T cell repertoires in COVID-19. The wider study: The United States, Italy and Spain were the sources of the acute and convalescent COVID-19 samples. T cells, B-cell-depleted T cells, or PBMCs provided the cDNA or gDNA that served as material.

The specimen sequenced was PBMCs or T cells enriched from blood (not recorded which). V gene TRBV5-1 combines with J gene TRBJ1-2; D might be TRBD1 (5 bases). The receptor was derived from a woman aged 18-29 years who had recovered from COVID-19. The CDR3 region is CASSLEGEGYTF. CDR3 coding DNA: TGCGCCAGCAGCTTGGAAGGGGAAGGCTACACCTTC.